The clone carrying this T cell receptor beta chain was seen many times. The sample belongs to a study of CD8+CD57+ T cells in acquired aplastic anemia. Study-wide context: The average for DNA from sorted CD4+ and CD8+ cells was 3 to 3.5 ug.

The sequenced patients had an expansion of CD8+CD57+ cells seen by flow cytometry. The CDR3 has 15 amino acids. The V gene lost 0 bases and the J gene lost 0 bases, with 7 bases spanning the gap. The germline gives CDR1 SGHRS, CDR2 YFSETQ. TCR beta VDJ and CDR3 profiling used genomic DNA as template. TCRdb reprocessed the reads via MiXCR and lists one record per CDR3 protein. The sample has about 160,000 distinct CDR3 sequences, 65% to 75% seen once. The genes are TRBV5-1 and TRBJ1-5, with D unresolved. The sample comprised sorted CD4+, CD8+, or CD8+CD57+ T cells (not recorded which) from PBMCs. This receptor was identified in a human donor with aplastic anemia. CDR3 residues: CASSLGSLSNQPQHF. The CDR3 region has the DNA TGCGCCAGCAGCTTGGGCAGTCTTAGCAATCAGCCCCAGCATTTT.